The T cell receptor beta chain described here comes from a study of control samples from healthy donors and cancer patients. Trimming took off 5 bases at V and 1 base at J, with 11 bases between the two ends. Germline V gene lookup returns CDR1 MNHEY and CDR2 SVGAGI. CDR3 length: 14 amino acids. This table comes from immunoSEQ multiplex PCR, and its TCRdb copy is limited to in-frame clones, with some not included. The repertoire consists of some 120,000 clones, with around 87% occurring once and the leading ten covering around 8.7%. Sequenced input: blood. The chain employs TRBV6-5 and TRBJ1-1; D is perhaps TRBD1 (5 bases). This TCR was sampled from a man in his forties or fifties in good health. Here the CDR3 DNA reads TGTGCCAGCAGTCCGGGACGGTCGAACACTGAAGCTTTCTTT. Its translation: CASSPGRSNTEAFF.